This T cell receptor beta chain was captured in a study of OX40 agonist ivuxolimab in advanced cancers. On the study more broadly: Averaging roughly 60 years in age, with a range of about 23 to 85, the cohort was approximately 84% male.

V gave up 3 bases and J gave up 1 base, with 18 bases separating them. The CDR3 runs 17 residues. Germline CDR1 reads MNHNS; CDR2 reads SASEGT. A remark on this clone: Antigen: not known.

Method: immunoSEQ multiplex PCR; TCRdb's copy keeps in-frame clones and lacks some. In the table there are about 67,000 clones, 70% to 90% of which are singletons. Notes on the study in general: There were, on average, more expanded clones in CD8+ T cells than in CD4+.

The sequence derives from an adult with an advanced solid tumor such as melanoma, head and neck, liver or kidney cancer. V gene TRBV6-1 combines with J gene TRBJ1-1; tentative D call: TRBD1 (5 bases). The sample in question was CD4+ or CD8+ T cells sorted from blood, obtained in a trial of the OX40 agonist ivuxolimab. CDR3 sequence: CASSDPRRGGTNTEAFF. The CDR3 region has the DNA TGTGCCAGCAGTGATCCTCGACGGGGCGGGACGAACACTGAAGCTTTCTTT.